The rows below give T cell receptor beta chains drawn from one sample of a study of Graves' ophthalmopathy and Graves' hyperthyroidism. TCRdb analysed the multiplex PCR reads with MiXCR anew, one entry per CDR3 protein. The sample holds almost 40,000 distinct CDR3 sequences; approximately 46% are singletons and the top ten take approximately 27%. The sequencing sample was made of peripheral blood. The receptor set was obtained from an adult woman with stable Graves' hyperthyroidism. Both conserved end residues are part of each CDR3. D genes are given only for firm matches. Not every row has a clone size; where given, it reads once, few, many or a size class.

clone_size j_call v_call d_call cdr3_length cdr3_nt cdr3_aa
many TRBJ1-6 TRBV9 - 15 TGTGCCAGCAGCGTCAGCACAGGGCTCGGTTCACCCCTCCACTTT CASSVSTGLGSPLHF
- TRBJ2-7 TRBV29-1 - 12 TGCAGCGTTGCGGATACTCCCTACGAGCAGTACTTC CSVADTPYEQYF
many TRBJ1-5 TRBV14 - 14 TGTGCCAGCAGCTTGACAGGAGGCAATCAGCCCCAGCATTTT CASSLTGGNQPQHF
few TRBJ1-1 TRBV29-1 TRBD1 11 TGCAGTGACAGGGGGGGCACTGAAGCTTTCTTT CSDRGGTEAFF
- TRBJ1-2 TRBV7-3 - 14 TGTGCCAGCAGCCCTTTAGACAGGCTCTATGGCTACACCTTC CASSPLDRLYGYTF
medium-sized TRBJ1-1 TRBV10-3 - 12 TGTGCCATCCGGGGTGCGGGCACTGAAGCTTTCTTT CAIRGAGTEAFF
- TRBJ2-6 TRBV25-1 TRBD1 16 TGTGCCAGCATGGGGACAGGGTACAGCAATGGTAACACTGAAGCTTTC CASMGTGYSNGNTEAF
- TRBJ1-2 TRBV6-6 TRBD1 12 TGTGCCAGCAGGACAGGGCGTGATGGCTACACCTTC CASRTGRDGYTF
many TRBJ2-7 TRBV7-2 - 13 TGTGCCAGCAGCTACAGGGCCTCCTACGAGCAGTACTTC CASSYRASYEQYF
- TRBJ2-1 TRBV20-1 TRBD2 12 TGCAGTGCTAGGGCGGGAGTGGGTGAGCAGTTCTTC CSARAGVGEQFF
- TRBJ1-6 TRBV5-1 TRBD1 15 TGCGCCAACAGCTTGGCCCCGACAGGGGATTCACCCCTCCACTTT CANSLAPTGDSPLHF
- TRBJ2-7 TRBV29-1 - 14 TGTAGCGTTCGCGGGGACCCCAGCTCCTACGAGCAGTATTTC CSVRGDPSSYEQYF
once TRBJ1-6 TRBV10-3 - 12 TGTGCCATCAGTGAACGGGCGTTGGGGCTCCACTTT CAISERALGLHF
- TRBJ2-5 TRBV7-6 TRBD2 19 TGTGCCAGCAGCTTAGCCACAGGGACTAGCGGGAGGGCCCAAGAGACCCAGTACTTC CASSLATGTSGRAQETQYF
many TRBJ1-1 TRBV19 TRBD1 14 TGTGCCAGTAACCCCGGGACAGTGAACACTGAAGCTTTCTTT CASNPGTVNTEAFF
many TRBJ1-2 TRBV30 TRBD1 14 TGTGCCTGGAGTCCCGGACAGGGGAAATATGGCTACACCTTC CAWSPGQGKYGYTF
many TRBJ2-2 TRBV7-8 - 13 TGTGCCAGCAGCTTAAGGTTCACCGGGGAGCTGTTTTTT CASSLRFTGELFF
- TRBJ1-1 TRBV6-1 - 16 TGTGCCAGCACTATGGGGCTGGGCACCCTGAGCACTGAAGCTTTCTTC CASTMGLGTLSTEAFF
many TRBJ2-7 TRBV6-1 TRBD2 14 TGTGCCAGCGGGCCTAGCGGGAGTGGAGACGAGCAGTACTTC CASGPSGSGDEQYF
many TRBJ1-5 TRBV19 - 16 TGTGCCAGTAGTATAACGACAGAGTCGCTAGGCCAGCCCCAGCATTTT CASSITTESLGQPQHF
many TRBJ1-4 TRBV7-6 TRBD1 15 TGTGCCAGCAGCCCAAGACAGGGCCGGGATGAAAAACTGTTTTTT CASSPRQGRDEKLFF
many TRBJ1-5 TRBV20-1 - 14 TGCAGTGCTAGGGCCGTACAGGGACATCAGCCCCAGCATTTT CSARAVQGHQPQHF
many TRBJ2-2 TRBV9 - 16 TGTGCCAGCAGCGTAGAAGGGGGAGTGGACACCGGGGAGCTGTTTTTT CASSVEGGVDTGELFF
- TRBJ2-7 TRBV7-6 TRBD2 15 TGTGCCAGCAGCTTAGCGTCTAGCGGGAACTACGAGCAGTACTTC CASSLASSGNYEQYF
- TRBJ2-1 TRBV20-1 TRBD1 14 TGCAGCATCATCCCGGGACAGGGGGCGAATGAGCAGTTCTTC CSIIPGQGANEQFF
- TRBJ1-1 TRBV7-9 - 15 TGTGCCAGCGGGCCCACGGCAGTCCAGAACACTGAGGCTTTCTTT CASGPTAVQNTEAFF
many TRBJ2-3 TRBV7-9 - 12 TGTGCCAGCAGTCATATAGTGTATACGCAGTATTTT CASSHIVYTQYF
- TRBJ2-7 TRBV11-2 TRBD1 16 TGTGCCAGCAGTAGAACAGGGGGAGCTGGAGGATACGAGCAGTACTTC CASSRTGGAGGYEQYF
- TRBJ2-7 TRBV7-9 TRBD1 15 TGTGCCAGCAGCTTCGGACAGGGGGCAGCCTACGAGCAGTACTTC CASSFGQGAAYEQYF
- TRBJ2-5 TRBV6-1 TRBD2 16 TGTGCCAGCAGCGGACTAGCGGGAGGATCCAAAGAGACCCAGTACTTC CASSGLAGGSKETQYF
- TRBJ1-1 TRBV6-5 TRBD1 10 TGTGCCAGCAGACAGGGGGAAGCTTTCTTT CASRQGEAFF
many TRBJ1-1 TRBV20-1 - 13 TGCAGTGCTAGAGATACAGGGAACACTGAAGCTTTCTTT CSARDTGNTEAFF
many TRBJ2-3 TRBV29-1 - 14 TGCAGCGTTGAAACTACCTCCAGGGGAGATACGCAGTATTTT CSVETTSRGDTQYF
few TRBJ2-5 TRBV7-6 TRBD2 16 TGTGCCAGCAGCTTAGCGTCTAGCGGGAGGGCAGAGACCCAGTACTTC CASSLASSGRAETQYF
many TRBJ1-5 TRBV10-2 - 12 TGCGCCAGCAGGGCTAGCAATCAGCCCCAGCATTTT CASRASNQPQHF
many TRBJ1-5 TRBV29-1 - 13 TGCAGCGTGGCGGGCAGGGCAAATCAGCCCCAGCATTTT CSVAGRANQPQHF
- TRBJ2-5 TRBV7-6 TRBD2 14 TGTGCTAGCAGAATCTCTAGCGGTTGGGAGACCCAGTACTTC CASRISSGWETQYF
- TRBJ1-1 TRBV7-9 - 13 TGTGCCAGCAGCTTAGGGACACCCACTGAAGCTTTCTTT CASSLGTPTEAFF
- TRBJ2-5 TRBV12-3/TRBV12-4 TRBD1 14 TGTGCCAGCAGTCAAACAGGGGGTGGAGAGACCCAGTACTTC CASSQTGGGETQYF
- TRBJ2-5 TRBV7-3 - 12 TGTGCCAGCAGCTTAAGCAGGGAGACCCAGTACTTC CASSLSRETQYF
many TRBJ1-4 TRBV11-3 - 14 TGTGCCAGCAGCCCCGGGGCAACTAATGAAAAACTGTTTTTT CASSPGATNEKLFF
- TRBJ2-5 TRBV20-1 TRBD2 15 TGCAGTGCTTGGACTAGCGGGAGACCCCAAGAGACCCAGTACTTC CSAWTSGRPQETQYF
medium-sized TRBJ1-6 TRBV20-1 - 15 TGCAGTGCTGGAAAAGGGACTATGGCTGATTCACCCCTCCACTTT CSAGKGTMADSPLHF
many TRBJ1-3 TRBV29-1 - 15 TGCAGCGTTCGGGGGTTTGACCCCGCTGGAAACACCATATATTTT CSVRGFDPAGNTIYF
- TRBJ2-7 TRBV29-1 TRBD1 13 TGCAGCGTCCCCGGGACAGGGGGACATGAGCAGTACTTC CSVPGTGGHEQYF
- TRBJ2-3 TRBV7-6 TRBD2 19 TGTGCCAGCAGCGAGTACAGGGGCACTAGCGGGAGGGCCCTAGATACGCAGTATTTT CASSEYRGTSGRALDTQYF
- TRBJ1-6 TRBV7-3 - 13 TGTGCCAGCAAGACAGTGCTCGATTCACCCCTCCACTTT CASKTVLDSPLHF
many TRBJ2-3 TRBV24-1 TRBD2 17 TGTGCCACCAGTGATTTGGGACTAGCGGGAGAAGGAGATACGCAGTATTTT CATSDLGLAGEGDTQYF
- TRBJ2-7 TRBV28 TRBD1 15 TGTGCCAGCAGTTTACCCGGGACAGGGATCTCCGAGCAGTACTTC CASSLPGTGISEQYF
many TRBJ2-7 TRBV6-1 TRBD2 13 TGTGCCAGCGGGGAGGGAGGCCGTTACGAGCAGTACTTC CASGEGGRYEQYF
- TRBJ1-2 TRBV20-1 TRBD1 14 TGCAGTGCTAGCGACCGGGGCAGGGGGCATGGCTACACCTTC CSASDRGRGHGYTF